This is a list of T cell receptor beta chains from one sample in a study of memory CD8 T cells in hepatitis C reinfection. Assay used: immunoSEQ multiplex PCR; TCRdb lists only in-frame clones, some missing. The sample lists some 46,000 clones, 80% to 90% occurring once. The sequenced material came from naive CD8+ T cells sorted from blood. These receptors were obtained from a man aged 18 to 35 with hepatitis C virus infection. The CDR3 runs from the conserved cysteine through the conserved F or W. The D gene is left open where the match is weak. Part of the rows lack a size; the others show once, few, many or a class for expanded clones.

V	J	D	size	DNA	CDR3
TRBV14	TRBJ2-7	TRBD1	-	TGTGCCAGCAGCCAAGATCCAAGACAGGGGTTGTACGAGCAGTACTTC	CASSQDPRQGLYEQYF
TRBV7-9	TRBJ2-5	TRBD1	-	TGTGCCAGCATCTGGGGACAGGGGGGAGAGACCCAGTACTTC	CASIWGQGGETQYF
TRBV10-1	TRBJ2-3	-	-	TGCGCCAGCAGTGTCCCCCACCAGGAAGATACGCAGTATTTT	CASSVPHQEDTQYF
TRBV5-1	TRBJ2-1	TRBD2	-	TGCGCCAGCAGCTTTCTAGCGGGGGGCCCAAGCTCCTACAATGAGCAGTTCTTC	CASSFLAGGPSSYNEQFF
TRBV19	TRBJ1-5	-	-	TGTGCCAGTAGTATAGGCGCATATAGCAATCAGCCCCAGCATTTT	CASSIGAYSNQPQHF
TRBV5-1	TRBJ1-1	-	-	TGCGCCAGCAGCTTGTTTCCGGGATCCGGCACTGAAGCTTTCTTT	CASSLFPGSGTEAFF
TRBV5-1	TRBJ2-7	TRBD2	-	TGCGCCAGCAGCTTGGAGAGCGGGAGGGCCTACGAGCAGTACTTC	CASSLESGRAYEQYF
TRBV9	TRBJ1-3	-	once	TGTGCCAGCAGCGTAGCCAGGGGCTCTGGAAACGCCATATATTTT	CASSVARGSGNAIYF
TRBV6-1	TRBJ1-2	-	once	TGTGCCAGCAGCCCCGGTGGCGGGGGCGCCTATGGCTACACCTTC	CASSPGGGGAYGYTF
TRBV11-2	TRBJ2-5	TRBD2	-	TGTGCCAGCAGCTCCGGAGGTGGACTAGGGGACCAAGAGACCCAGTACTTC	CASSSGGGLGDQETQYF
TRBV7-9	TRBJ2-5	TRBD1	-	TGTGCCAGCAGCTTAGCCGGGACAGGGGGCTGGGAGACCCAGTACTTC	CASSLAGTGGWETQYF
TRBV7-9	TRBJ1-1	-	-	TGTGCCAGCAGCTTAGGTATTAGGGGTACTGAAGCTTTCTTT	CASSLGIRGTEAFF
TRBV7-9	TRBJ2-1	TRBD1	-	TGTGCCAGCAGCTCAACCGGGACAGGGAGTAGTGAGCAGTTCTTC	CASSSTGTGSSEQFF
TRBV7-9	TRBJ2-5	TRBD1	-	TGTGCCAGCACCCTGGGGGACAGGGGAAAAGAGACCCAGTACTTC	CASTLGDRGKETQYF
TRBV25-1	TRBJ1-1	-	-	TGTGCCAGCAAGCAGGGGATGAACACTGAAGCTTTCTTT	CASKQGMNTEAFF
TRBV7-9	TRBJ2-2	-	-	TGTGCCAGCAGCGCCCTTCACGGCGGGGAGCTGTTTTTT	CASSALHGGELFF
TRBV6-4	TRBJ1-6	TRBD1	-	TGTGCCAGCAGCCAGGGGGCTGGTGATTCACCCCTCCACTTT	CASSQGAGDSPLHF
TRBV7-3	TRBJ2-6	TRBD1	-	TGTGCCAGCAGCTTGGCTGGACAGGGAAGTGGGGCCAACGTCCTGACTTTC	CASSLAGQGSGANVLTF
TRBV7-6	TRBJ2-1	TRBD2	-	TGTGCCAGCAGCCCCTCTAGCGGGGGGTCCTACAATGAGCAGTTCTTC	CASSPSSGGSYNEQFF
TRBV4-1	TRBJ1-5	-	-	TGCGCCAGCAGCCAAGATTGGGGGGGTAATCAGCCCCAGCATTTT	CASSQDWGGNQPQHF
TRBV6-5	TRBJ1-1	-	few	TGTGCCAGCAGTTACTCGGTAGGGGAGGGAGCTTTCTTT	CASSYSVGEGAFF
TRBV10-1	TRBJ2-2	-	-	TGCGCCAGCAGTGATAGGGGGACGTCGGGCATCGGGGAGCTGTTTTTT	CASSDRGTSGIGELFF
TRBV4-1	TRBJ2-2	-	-	TGCGCCAGCAGCCTAAGCGCTGTGCCCCGGGGCGGGGAGCTGTTTTTT	CASSLSAVPRGGELFF
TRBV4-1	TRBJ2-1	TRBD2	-	TGCGCCAGCAGCCAAGATGCAGCGGGAGTAAGCAATGAGCAGTTCTTC	CASSQDAAGVSNEQFF
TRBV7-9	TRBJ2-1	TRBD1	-	TGTGCCAGCAGCTCCCCCAGGGGGTCTAATGAGCAGTTCTTC	CASSSPRGSNEQFF
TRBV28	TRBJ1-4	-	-	TGTGCCAGCAGTTTAGGGGGGGAGGTATGGGAAAAACTGTTTTTT	CASSLGGEVWEKLFF
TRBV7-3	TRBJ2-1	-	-	TGTGCCAGCAGCTTAACTACAGGGAGCGAGCAGTTCTTC	CASSLTTGSEQFF
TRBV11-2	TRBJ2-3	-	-	TGTGCCAGCAGCATGGCTAGCACAGATACGCAGTATTTT	CASSMASTDTQYF
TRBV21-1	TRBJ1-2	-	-	TGTGCCAGCAGCAAACGGGGGAACACTAACTATGGCTACACCTTC	CASSKRGNTNYGYTF
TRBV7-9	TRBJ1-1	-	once	TGTGCCAGCAACATTCCGGGGGGGGGCAAGAACACTGAAGCTTTCTTT	CASNIPGGGKNTEAFF
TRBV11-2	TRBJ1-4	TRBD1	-	TGTGCCAGCAGCTCCGTCGGGACAGGGTTCCCCTTGGTTGAAAAACTGTTTTTT	CASSSVGTGFPLVEKLFF
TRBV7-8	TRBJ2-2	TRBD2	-	TGTGCCAGCAGCTTAGGACTAGCGGGAGCCAAAGGCCCCGGGGAGCTGTTTTTT	CASSLGLAGAKGPGELFF
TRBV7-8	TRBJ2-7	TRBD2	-	TGTGCCAGCAGTCAATTAGCGGGACGCTACTACGAGCAGTACTTC	CASSQLAGRYYEQYF
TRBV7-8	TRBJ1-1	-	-	TGTGCCAGCAGCTCTCTGGGAGTAGAAGCTTTCTTT	CASSSLGVEAFF
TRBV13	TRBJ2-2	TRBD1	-	TGTGCCAGCAGCGCCGACAGGGAAGGAACCGGGGAGCTGTTTTTT	CASSADREGTGELFF
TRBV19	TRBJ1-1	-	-	TGTGCCAGTAGTCCCTTTACAGGGAACACTGAAGCTTTCTTT	CASSPFTGNTEAFF